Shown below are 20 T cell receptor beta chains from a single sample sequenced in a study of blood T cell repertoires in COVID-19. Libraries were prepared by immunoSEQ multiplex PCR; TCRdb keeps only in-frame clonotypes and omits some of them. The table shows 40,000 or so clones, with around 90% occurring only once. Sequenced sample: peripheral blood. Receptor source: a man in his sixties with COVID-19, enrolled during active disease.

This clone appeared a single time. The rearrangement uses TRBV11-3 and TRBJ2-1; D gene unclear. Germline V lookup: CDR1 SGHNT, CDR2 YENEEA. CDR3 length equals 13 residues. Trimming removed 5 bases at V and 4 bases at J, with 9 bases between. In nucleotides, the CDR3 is TGTGCCAGCAGCGACTCATTGTACAATGAGCAGTTCTTC. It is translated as CASSDSLYNEQFF.

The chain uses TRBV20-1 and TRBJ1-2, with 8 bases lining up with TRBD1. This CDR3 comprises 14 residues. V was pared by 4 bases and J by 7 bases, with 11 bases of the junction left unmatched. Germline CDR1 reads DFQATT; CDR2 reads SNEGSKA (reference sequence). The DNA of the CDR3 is TGCAGTGCTATTGACAGGGGTGTTGGATCTGGCTACACCTTC. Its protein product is CSAIDRGVGSGYTF.

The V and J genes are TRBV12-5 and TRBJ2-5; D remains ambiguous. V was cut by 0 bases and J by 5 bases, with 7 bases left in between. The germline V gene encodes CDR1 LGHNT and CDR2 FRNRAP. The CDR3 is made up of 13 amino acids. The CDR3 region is CASGLVGLETQYF. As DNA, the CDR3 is TGTGCTAGTGGTTTGGTCGGGTTGGAGACCCAGTACTTC. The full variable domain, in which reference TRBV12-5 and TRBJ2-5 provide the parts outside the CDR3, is DARVTQTPRHKVTEMGQEVTMRCQPILGHNTVFWYRQTMMQGLELLAYFRNRAPLDDSGMPKDRFSAEMPDATLATLKIQPSEPRDSAVYFCASGLVGLETQYFGPGTRLLVL.

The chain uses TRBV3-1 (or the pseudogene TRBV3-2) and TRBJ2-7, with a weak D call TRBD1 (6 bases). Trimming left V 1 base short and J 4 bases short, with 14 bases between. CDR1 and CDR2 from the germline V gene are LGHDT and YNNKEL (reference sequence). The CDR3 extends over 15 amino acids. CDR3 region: CASSQGNRAFYEQYF. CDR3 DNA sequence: TGTGCCAGCAGCCAAGGGAACAGGGCCTTTTACGAGCAGTACTTC.

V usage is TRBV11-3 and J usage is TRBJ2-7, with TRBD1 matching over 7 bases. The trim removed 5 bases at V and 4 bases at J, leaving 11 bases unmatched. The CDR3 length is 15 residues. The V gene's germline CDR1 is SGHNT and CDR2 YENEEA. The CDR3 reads CASSDLGGTNYEQYF. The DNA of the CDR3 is TGTGCCAGCAGCGACCTAGGGGGCACTAATTACGAGCAGTACTTC.

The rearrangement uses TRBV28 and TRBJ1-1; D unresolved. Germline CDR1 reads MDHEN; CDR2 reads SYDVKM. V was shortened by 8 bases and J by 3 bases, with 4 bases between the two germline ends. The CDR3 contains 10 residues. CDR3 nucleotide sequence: TGTGCCAGCCTTGACACTGAAGCTTTCTTT. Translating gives CASLDTEAFF.

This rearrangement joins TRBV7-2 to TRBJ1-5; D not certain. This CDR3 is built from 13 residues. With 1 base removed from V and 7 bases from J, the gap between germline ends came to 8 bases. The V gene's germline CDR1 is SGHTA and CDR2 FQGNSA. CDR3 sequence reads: CASSLGAHQPQHF. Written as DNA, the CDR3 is TGTGCCAGCAGCTTAGGGGCGCACCAGCCCCAGCATTTT.

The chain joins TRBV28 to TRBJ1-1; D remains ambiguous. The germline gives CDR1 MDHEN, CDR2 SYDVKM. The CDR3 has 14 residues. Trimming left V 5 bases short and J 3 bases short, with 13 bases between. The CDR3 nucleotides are TGTGCCAGCAGTCGAATCAATCGAGACACTGAAGCTTTCTTT. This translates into CASSRINRDTEAFF.

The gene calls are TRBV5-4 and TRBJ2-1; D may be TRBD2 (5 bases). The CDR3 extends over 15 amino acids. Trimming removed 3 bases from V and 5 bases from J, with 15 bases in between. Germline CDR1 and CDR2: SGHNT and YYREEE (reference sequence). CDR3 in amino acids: CASSSYLARDNEQFF. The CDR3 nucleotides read TGTGCCAGCAGCTCCTATCTAGCTAGGGACAATGAGCAGTTCTTC.

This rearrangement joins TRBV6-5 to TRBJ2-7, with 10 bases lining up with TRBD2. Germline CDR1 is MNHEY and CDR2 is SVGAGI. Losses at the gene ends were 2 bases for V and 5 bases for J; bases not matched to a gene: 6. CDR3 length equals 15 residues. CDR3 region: CASSYGASGSNEQYF. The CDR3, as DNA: TGTGCCAGCAGTTACGGGGCTAGCGGGAGTAACGAGCAGTACTTC.

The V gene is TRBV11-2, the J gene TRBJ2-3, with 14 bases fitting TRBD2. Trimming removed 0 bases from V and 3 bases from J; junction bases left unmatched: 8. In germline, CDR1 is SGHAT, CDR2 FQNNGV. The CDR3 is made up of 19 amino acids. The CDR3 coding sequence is TGTGCCAGCAGCTTAGATTTGGGACTAGCGGGAGTACTGACAGATACGCAGTATTTT. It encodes CASSLDLGLAGVLTDTQYF.

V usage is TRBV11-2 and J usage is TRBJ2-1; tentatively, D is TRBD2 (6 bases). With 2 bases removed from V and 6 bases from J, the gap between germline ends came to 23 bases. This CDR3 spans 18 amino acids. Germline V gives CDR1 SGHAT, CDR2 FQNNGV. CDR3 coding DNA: TGTGCCAGCAGCTTAAATGGGGCCGATGGACTACGACCCAATGAGCAGTTCTTC. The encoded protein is CASSLNGADGLRPNEQFF.

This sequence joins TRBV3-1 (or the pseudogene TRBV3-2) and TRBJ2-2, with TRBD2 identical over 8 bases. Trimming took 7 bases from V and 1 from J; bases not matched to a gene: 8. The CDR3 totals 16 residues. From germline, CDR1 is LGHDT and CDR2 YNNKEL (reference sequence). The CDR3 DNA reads TGTGCCAGCACCCCCCGGGCGGGAGGGAACACCGGGGAGCTGTTTTTT. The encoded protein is CASTPRAGGNTGELFF.

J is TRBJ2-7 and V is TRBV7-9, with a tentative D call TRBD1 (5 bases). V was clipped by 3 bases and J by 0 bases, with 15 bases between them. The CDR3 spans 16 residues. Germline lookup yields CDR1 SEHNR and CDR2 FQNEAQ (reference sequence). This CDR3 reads CASSLFGHLRSYEQYF. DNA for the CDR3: TGTGCCAGCAGCTTGTTCGGACACCTCCGCTCCTACGAGCAGTACTTC.

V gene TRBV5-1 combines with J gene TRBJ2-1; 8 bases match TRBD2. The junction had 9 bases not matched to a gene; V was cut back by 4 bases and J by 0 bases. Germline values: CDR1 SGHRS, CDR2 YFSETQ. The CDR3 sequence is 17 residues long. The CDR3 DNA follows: TGCGCCAGCAGCGCCGGCGGGGGGCCTACCTCCTACAATGAGCAGTTCTTC. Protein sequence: CASSAGGGPTSYNEQFF.

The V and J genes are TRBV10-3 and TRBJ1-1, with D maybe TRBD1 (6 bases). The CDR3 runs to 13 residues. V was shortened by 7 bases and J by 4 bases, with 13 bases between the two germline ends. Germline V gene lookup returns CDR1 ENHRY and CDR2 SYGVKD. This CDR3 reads CAIIAGAGTEAFF. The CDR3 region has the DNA TGTGCCATCATCGCAGGGGCGGGCACTGAAGCTTTCTTT.

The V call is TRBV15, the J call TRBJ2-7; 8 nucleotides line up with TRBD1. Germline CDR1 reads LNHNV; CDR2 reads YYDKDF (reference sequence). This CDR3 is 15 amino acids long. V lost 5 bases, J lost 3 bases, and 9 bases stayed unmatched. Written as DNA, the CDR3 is TGTGCCACCAGCGAGGGAGTTGGACAGGGCTACGAGCAGTACTTC. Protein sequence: CATSEGVGQGYEQYF.

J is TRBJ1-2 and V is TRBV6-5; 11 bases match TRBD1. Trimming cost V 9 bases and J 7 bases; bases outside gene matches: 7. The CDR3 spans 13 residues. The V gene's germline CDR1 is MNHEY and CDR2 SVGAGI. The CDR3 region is CASSGTGGLGYTF. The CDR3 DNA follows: TGTGCCAGTTCCGGGACAGGGGGTCTTGGCTACACCTTC.

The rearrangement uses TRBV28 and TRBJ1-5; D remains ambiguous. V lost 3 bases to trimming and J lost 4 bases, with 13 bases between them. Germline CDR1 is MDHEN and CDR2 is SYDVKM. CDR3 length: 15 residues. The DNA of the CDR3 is TGTGCCAGCAGTTTGTCAGAGCAGCGGAATCAGCCCCAGCATTTT. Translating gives CASSLSEQRNQPQHF.

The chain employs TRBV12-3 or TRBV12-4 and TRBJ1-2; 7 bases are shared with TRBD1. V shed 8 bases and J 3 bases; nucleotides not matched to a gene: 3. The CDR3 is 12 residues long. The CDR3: CASGQAYYGYTF. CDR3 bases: TGTGCCAGCGGACAGGCCTACTATGGCTACACCTTC.